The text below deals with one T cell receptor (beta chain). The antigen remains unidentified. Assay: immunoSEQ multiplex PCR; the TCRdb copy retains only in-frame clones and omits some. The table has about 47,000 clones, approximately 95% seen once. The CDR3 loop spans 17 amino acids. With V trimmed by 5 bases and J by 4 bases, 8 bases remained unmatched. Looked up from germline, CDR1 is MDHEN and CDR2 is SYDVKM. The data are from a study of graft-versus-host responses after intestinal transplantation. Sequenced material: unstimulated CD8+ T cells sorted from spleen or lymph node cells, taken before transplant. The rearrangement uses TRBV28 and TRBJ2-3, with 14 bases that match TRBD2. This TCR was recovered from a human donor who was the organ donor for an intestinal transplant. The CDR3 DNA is TGTGCCAGCAGTAGTAGACTAGCGGGGGGGCGTTCAGATACGCAGTATTTT. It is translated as CASSSRLAGGRSDTQYF.